This entry is about one TCR beta chain. Antigen unknown. These data originate in a study of blood T cells in healthy people across ages. About the research overall: Template-switching capture recovered about one barcoded beta molecule per two T cells. Whole-study results and caveats: Not knowing donor CMV status may have confounded expanded clonotype changes. The study found more naive CD4+ cells and higher diversity in long-lived than aged donors.

PCR was performed a second time for roughly 7 to 12 cycles using a sample-barcoded 5' primer and a J-beta primer mix. A single record per CDR3 protein comes from TCRdb applying MiXCR to the 5' RACE reads. The profile shows about 780,000 distinct CDR3 sequences, roughly 24% of them singletons. The same sample was also used in a study of T cells of mothers and their children. As that study records: Donors comprised three healthy Caucasian mothers plus their six children.

Specimen: blood. The receptor's source is a boy aged 10-17 years in good health.

The CDR3 region has the DNA TGTGCCACCAGTGATCCGAGGACAGGGGGTAACTCCTACAATGAGCAGTTCTTC. This translates into CATSDPRTGGNSYNEQFF. This chain uses TRBV24-1 with TRBJ2-1, with 10 bases identical to TRBD1. Trimming took 3 bases from V and 0 from J; bases not matched to a gene: 7. The CDR3 runs to 18 residues. Germline V CDR1 and CDR2: KGHDR, SFDVKD.